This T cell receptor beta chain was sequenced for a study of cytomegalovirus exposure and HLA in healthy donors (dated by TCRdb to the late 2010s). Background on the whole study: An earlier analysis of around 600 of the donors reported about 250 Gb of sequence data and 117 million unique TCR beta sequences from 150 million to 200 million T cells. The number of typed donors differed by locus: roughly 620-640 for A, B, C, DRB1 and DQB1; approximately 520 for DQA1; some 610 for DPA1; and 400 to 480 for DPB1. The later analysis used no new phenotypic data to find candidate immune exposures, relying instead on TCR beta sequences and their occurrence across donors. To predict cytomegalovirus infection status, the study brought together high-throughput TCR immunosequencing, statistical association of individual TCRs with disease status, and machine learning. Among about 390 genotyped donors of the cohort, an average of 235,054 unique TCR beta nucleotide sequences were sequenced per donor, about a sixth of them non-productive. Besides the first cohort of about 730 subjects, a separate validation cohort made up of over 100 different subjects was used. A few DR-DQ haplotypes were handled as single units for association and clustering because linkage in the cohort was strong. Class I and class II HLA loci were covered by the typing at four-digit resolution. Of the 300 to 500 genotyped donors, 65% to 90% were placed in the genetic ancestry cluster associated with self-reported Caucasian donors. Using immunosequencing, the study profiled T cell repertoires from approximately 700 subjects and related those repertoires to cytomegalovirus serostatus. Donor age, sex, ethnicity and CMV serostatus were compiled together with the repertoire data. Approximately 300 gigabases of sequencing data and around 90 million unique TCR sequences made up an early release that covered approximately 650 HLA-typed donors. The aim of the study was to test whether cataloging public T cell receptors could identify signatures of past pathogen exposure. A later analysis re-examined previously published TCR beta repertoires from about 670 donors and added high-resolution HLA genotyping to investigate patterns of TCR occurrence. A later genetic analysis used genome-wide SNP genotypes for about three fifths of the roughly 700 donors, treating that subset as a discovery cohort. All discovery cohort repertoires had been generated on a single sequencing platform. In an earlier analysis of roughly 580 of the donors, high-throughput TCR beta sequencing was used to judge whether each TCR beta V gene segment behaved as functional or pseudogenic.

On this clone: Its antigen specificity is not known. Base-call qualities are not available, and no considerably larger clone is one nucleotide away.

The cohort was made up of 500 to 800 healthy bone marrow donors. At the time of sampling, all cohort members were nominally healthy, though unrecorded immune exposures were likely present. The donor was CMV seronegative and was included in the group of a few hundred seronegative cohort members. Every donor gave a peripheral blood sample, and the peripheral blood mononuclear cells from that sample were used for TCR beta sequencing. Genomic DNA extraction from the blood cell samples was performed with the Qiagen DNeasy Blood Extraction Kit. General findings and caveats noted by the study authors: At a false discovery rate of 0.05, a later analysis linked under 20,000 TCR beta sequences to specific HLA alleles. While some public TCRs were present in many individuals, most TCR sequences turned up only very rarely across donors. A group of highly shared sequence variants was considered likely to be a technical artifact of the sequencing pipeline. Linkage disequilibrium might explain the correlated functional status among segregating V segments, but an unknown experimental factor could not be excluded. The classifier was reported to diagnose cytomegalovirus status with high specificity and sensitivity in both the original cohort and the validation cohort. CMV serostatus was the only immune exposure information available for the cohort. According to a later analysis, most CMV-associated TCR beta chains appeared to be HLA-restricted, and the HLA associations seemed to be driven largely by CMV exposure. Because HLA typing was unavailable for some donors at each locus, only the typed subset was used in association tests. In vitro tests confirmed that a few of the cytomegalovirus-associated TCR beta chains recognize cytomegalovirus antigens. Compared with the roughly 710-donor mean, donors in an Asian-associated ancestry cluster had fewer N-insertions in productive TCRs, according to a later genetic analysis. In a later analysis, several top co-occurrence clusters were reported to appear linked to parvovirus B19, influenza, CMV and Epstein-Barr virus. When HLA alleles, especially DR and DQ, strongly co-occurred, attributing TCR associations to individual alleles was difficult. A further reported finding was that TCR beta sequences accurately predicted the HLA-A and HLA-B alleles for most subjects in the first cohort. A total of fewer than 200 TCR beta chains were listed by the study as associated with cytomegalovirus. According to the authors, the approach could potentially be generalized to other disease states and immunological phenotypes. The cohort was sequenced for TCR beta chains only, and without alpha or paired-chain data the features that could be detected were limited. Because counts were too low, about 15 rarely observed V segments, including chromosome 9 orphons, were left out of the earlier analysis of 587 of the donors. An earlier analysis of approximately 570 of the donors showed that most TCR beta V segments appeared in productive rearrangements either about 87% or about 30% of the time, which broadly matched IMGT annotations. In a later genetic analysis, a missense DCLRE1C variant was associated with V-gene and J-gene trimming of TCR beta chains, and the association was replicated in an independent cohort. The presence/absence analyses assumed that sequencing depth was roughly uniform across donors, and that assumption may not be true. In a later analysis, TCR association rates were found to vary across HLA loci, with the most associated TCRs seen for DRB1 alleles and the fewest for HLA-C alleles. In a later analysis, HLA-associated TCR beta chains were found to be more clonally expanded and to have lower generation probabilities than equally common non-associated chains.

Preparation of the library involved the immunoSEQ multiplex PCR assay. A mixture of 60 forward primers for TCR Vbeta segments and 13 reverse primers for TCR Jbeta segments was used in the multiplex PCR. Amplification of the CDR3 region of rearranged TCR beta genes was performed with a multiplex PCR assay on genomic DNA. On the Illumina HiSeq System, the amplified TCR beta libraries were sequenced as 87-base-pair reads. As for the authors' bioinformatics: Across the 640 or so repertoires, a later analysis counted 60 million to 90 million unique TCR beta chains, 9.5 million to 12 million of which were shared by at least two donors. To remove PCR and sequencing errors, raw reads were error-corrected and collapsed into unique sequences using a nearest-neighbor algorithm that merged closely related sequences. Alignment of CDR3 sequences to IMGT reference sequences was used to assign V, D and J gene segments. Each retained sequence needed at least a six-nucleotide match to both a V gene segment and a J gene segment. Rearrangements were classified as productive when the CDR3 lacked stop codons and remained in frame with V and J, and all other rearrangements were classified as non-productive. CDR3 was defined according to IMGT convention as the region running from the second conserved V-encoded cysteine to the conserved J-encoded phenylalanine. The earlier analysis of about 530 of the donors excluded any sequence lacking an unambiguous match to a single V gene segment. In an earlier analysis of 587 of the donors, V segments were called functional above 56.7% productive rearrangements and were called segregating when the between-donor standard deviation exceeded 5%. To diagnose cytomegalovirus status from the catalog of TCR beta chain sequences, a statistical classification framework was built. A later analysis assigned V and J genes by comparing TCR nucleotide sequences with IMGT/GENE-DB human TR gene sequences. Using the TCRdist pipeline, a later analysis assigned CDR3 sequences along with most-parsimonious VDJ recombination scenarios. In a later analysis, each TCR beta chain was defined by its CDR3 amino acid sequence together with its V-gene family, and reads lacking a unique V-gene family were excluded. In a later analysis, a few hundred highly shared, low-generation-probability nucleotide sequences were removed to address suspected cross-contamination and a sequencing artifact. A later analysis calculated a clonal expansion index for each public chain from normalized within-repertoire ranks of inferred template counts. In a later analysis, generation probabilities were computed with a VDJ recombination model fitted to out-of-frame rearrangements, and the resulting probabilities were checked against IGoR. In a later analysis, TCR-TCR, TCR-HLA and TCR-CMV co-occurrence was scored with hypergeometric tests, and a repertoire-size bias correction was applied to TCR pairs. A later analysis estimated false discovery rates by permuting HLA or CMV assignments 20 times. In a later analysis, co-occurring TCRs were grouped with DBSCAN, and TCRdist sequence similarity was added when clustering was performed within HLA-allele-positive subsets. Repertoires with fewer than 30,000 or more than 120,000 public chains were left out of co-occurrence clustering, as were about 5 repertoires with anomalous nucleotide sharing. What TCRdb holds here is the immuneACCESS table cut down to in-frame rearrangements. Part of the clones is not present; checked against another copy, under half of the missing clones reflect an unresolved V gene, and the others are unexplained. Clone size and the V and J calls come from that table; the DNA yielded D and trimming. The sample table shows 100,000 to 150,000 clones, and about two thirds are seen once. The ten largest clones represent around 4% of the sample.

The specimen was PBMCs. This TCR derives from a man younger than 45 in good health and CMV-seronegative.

CDR3 loop: CASSYSDRANQPQHF. The bases are TGTGCCAGCAGCTATTCGGACAGGGCCAATCAGCCCCAGCATTTT. The rearranged segments are TRBV9 and TRBJ1-5; 8 middle bases align to TRBD1. The germline V gene encodes CDR1 SGDLS and CDR2 YYNGEE. V is cut back by 4 bases and J by 3 bases, with 6 bases in the junction unmatched. The CDR3 spans 15 residues, from the cysteine through the phenylalanine. Only the CDR3 part of the read is kept: 45 bases, read in frame from the first base.